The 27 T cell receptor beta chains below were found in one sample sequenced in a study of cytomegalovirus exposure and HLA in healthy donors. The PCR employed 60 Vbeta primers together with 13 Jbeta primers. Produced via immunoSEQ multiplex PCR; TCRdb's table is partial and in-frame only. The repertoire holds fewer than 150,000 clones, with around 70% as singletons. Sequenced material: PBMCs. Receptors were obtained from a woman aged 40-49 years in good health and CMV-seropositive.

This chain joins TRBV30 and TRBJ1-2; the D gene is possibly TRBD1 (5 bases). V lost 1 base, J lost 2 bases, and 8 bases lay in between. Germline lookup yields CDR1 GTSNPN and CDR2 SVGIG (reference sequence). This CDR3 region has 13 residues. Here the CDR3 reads CAWSGDSNYGYTF. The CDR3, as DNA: TGTGCCTGGAGTGGTGACAGCAACTATGGCTACACCTTC.

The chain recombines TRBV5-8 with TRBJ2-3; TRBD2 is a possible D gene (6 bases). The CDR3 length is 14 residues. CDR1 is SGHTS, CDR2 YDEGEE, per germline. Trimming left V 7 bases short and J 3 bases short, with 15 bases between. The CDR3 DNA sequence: TGTGCCAGCGTTCGCCCAGGGAGGACAGATACGCAGTATTTT. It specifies CASVRPGRTDTQYF. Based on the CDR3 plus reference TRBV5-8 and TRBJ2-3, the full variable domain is EAGVTQSPTHLIKTRGQQATLRCSPISGHTSVYWYQQALGLGLQFLLWYDEGEERNRGNFPPRFSGRQFPNYSSELNVNALELEDSALYLCASVRPGRTDTQYFGPGTRLTVL.

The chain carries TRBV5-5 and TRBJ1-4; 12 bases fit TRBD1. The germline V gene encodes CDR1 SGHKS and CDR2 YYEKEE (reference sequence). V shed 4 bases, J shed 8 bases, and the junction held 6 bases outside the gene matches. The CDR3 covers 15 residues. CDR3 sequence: CASSQGQGAWEKLFF. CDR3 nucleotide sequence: TGTGCCAGCAGCCAGGGACAGGGGGCTTGGGAAAAACTGTTTTTT.

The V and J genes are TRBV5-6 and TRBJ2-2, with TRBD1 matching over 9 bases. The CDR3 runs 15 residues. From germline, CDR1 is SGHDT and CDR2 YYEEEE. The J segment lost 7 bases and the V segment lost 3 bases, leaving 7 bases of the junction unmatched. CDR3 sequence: CASSYNRGRGGELFF. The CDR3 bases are TGTGCCAGCAGCTACAACAGGGGGCGGGGCGGGGAGCTGTTTTTT.

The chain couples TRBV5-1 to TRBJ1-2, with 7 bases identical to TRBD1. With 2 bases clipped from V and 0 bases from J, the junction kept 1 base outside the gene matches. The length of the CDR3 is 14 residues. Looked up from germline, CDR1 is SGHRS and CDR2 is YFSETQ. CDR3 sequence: CASSLGGTNYGYTF. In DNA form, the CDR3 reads TGCGCCAGCAGCTTAGGGGGCACTAACTATGGCTACACCTTC.

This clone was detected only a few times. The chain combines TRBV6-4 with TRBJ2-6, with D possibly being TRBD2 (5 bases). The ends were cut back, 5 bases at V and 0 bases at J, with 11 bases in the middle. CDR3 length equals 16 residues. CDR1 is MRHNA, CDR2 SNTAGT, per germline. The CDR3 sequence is CASSRDGDSGANVLTF. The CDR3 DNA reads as TGTGCCAGCAGTCGAGACGGGGACTCTGGGGCCAACGTCCTGACTTTC.

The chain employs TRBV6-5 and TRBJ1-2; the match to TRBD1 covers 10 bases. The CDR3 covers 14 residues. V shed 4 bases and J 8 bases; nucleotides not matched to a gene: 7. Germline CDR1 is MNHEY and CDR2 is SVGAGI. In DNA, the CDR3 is TGTGCCAGCAGTTCGACAGGGGGCGTGGGAGGCTACACCTTC. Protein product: CASSSTGGVGGYTF.

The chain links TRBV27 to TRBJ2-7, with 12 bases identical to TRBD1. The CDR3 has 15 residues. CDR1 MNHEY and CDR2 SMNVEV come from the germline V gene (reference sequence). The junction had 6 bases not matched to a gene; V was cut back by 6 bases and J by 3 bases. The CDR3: CASREGQGAFYEQYF. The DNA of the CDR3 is TGTGCCAGCAGGGAGGGACAGGGGGCTTTCTACGAGCAGTACTTC.

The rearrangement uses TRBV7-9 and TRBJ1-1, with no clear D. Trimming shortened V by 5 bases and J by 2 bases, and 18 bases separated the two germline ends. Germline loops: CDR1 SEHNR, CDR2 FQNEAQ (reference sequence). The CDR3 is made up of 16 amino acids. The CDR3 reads CASSVDPTAINTEAFF. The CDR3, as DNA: TGTGCCAGCAGCGTCGATCCAACAGCTATTAACACTGAAGCTTTCTTT.

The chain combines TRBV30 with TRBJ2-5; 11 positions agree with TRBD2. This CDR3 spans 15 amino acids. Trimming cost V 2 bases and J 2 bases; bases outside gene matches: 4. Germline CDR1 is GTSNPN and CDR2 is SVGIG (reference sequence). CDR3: CAWSFGTSGQETQYF. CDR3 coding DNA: TGTGCCTGGAGTTTCGGGACTAGCGGACAAGAGACCCAGTACTTC.

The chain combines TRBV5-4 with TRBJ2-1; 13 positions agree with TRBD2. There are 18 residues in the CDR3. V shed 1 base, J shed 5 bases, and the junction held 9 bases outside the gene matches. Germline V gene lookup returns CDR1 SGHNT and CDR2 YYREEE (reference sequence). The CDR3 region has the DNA TGTGCCAGCAGCTTGCTACGACTAGCGGGGGGCTCAGACAATGAGCAGTTCTTC. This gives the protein CASSLLRLAGGSDNEQFF.

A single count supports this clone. The CDR3 spells CASSLEGPPGEQYF. CDR3 coding DNA: TGCGCCAGCAGCTTGGAGGGGCCCCCCGGCGAGCAGTACTTC. The chain joins TRBV5-1 to TRBJ2-7, with a tentative D call TRBD1 (5 bases). Germline assignment: CDR1 SGHRS and CDR2 YFSETQ. This CDR3 comprises 14 residues. V dropped 0 bases and J dropped 6 bases, with 13 bases sitting between them.

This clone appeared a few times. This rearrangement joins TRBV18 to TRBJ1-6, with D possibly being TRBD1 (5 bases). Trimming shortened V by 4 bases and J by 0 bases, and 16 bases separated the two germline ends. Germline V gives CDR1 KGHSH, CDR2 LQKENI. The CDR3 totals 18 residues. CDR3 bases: TGTGCCAGCTCACTAGCAACAGGCAAAAGCTCCTATAATTCACCCCTCCACTTT. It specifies CASSLATGKSSYNSPLHF.

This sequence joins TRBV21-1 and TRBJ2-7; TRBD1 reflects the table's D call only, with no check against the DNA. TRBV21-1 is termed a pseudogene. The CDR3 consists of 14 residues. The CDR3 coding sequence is TGTGCCAGCAGCAAAGGGCGGACAGAAAACGAGCAGTACTTC. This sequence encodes CASSKGRTENEQYF.

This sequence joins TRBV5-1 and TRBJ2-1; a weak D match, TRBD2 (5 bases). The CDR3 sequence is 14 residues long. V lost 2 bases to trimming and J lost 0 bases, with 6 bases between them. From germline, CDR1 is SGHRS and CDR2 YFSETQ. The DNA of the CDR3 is TGCGCCAGCAGCTTCGGGAACTCCTACAATGAGCAGTTCTTC. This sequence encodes CASSFGNSYNEQFF. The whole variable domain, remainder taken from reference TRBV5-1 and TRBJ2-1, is KAGVTQTPRYLIKTRGQQVTLSCSPISGHRSVSWYQQTPGQGLQFLFEYFSETQRNKGNFPGRFSGRQFSNSRSEMNVSTLELGDSALYLCASSFGNSYNEQFFGPGTRLTVL.

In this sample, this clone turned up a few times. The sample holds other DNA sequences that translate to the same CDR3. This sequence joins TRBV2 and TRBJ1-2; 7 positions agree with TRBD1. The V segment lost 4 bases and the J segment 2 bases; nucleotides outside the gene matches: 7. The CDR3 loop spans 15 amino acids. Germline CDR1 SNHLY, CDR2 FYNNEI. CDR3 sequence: CASSASTGVNYGYTF. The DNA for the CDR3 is TGTGCCAGCAGTGCGAGTACAGGGGTAAACTATGGCTACACCTTC.

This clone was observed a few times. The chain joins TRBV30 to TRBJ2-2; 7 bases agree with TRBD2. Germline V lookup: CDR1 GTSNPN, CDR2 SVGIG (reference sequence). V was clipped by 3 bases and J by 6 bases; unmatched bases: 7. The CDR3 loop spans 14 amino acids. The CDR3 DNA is TGTGCCTGGAGAGGGGCCCGGGAGGCCGGGGAGCTGTTTTTT. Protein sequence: CAWRGAREAGELFF.

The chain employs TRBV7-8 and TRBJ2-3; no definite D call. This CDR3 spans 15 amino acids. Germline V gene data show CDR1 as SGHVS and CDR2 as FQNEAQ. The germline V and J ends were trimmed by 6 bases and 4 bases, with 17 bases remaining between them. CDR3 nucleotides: TGTGCCAGCAGGGTGACTTCTCTCGAGGCAGATACGCAGTATTTT. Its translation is CASRVTSLEADTQYF.

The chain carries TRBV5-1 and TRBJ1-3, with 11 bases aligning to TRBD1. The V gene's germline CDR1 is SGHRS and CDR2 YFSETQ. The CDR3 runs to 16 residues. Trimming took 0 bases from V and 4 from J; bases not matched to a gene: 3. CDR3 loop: CASSLDWTGGGNTIYF. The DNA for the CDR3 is TGCGCCAGCAGCTTGGATTGGACAGGGGGCGGAAACACCATATATTTT.

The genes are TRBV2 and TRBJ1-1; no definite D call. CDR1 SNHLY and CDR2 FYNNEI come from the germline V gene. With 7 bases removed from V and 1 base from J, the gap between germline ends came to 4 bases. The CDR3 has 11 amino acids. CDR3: CASMRNTEAFF. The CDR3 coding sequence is TGTGCCAGCATGCGGAACACTGAAGCTTTCTTT.

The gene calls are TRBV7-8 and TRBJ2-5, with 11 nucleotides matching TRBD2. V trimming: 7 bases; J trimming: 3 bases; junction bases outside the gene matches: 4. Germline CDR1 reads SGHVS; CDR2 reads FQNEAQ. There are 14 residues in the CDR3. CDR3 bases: TGTGCCAGCAACCTAGCGGGGGGTGAAGAGACCCAGTACTTC. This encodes CASNLAGGEETQYF.

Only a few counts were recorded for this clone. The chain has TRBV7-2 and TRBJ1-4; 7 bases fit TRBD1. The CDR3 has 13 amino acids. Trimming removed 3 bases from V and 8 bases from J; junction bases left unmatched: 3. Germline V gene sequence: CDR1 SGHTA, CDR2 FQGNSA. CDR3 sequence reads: CASSFDRAEKLFF. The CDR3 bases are TGTGCCAGCAGCTTCGACAGGGCGGAAAAACTGTTTTTT.

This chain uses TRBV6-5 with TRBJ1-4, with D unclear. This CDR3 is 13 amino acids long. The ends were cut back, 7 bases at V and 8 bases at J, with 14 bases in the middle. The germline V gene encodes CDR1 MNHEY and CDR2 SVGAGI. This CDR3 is CASNGGRDEKLFF. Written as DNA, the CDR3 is TGTGCCAGCAACGGAGGGCGTGACGAAAAACTGTTTTTT.

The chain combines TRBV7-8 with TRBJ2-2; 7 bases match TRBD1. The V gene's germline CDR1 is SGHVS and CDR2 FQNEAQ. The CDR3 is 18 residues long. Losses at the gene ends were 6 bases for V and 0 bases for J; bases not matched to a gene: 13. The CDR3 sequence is CASSFFNWQGANTGELFF. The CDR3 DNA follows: TGTGCCAGCAGTTTTTTTAATTGGCAGGGGGCGAACACCGGGGAGCTGTTTTTT.

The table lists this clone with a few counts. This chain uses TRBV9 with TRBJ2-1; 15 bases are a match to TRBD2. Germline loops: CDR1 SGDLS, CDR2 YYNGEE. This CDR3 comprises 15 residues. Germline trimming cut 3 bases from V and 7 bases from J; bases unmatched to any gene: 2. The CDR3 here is CASSAGTSGRNEQFF. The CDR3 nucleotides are TGTGCCAGCAGCGCCGGGACTAGCGGGAGGAATGAGCAGTTCTTC.

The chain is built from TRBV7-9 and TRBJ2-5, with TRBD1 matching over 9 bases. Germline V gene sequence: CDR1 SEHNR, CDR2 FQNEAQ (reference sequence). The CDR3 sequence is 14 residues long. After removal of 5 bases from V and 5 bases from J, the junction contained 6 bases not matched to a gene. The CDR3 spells CASSRTGEGETQYF. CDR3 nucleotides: TGTGCCAGCAGCCGGACAGGGGAAGGGGAGACCCAGTACTTC.

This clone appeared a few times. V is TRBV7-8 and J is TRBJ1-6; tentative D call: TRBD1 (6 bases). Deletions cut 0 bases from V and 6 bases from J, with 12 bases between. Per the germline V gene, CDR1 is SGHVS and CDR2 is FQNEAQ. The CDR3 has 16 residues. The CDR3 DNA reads TGTGCCAGCAGCTTAGCGCGGGGGGCCGTTAATTCACCCCTCCACTTT. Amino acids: CASSLARGAVNSPLHF.